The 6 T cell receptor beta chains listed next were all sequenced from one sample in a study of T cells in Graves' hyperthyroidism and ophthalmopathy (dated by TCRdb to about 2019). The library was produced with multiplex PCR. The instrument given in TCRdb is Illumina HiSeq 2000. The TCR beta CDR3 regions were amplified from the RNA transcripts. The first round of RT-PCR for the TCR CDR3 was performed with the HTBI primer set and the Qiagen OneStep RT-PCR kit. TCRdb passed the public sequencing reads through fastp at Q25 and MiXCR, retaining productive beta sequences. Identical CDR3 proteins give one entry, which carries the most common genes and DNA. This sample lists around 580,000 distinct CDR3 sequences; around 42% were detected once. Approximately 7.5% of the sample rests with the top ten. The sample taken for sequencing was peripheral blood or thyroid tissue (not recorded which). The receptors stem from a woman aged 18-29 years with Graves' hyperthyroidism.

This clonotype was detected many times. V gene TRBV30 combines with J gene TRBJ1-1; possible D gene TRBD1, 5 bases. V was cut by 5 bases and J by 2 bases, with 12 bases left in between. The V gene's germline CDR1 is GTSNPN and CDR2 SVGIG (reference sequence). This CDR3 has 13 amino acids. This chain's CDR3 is CAWGSRDNTEAFF. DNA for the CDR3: TGTGCCTGGGGGTCTAGGGACAACACTGAAGCTTTCTTT.

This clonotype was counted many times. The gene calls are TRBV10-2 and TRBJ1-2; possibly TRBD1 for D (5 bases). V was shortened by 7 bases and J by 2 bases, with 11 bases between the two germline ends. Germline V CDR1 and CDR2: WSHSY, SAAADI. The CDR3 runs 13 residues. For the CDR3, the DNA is TGCGCCAGCATGACAGATACCAACTATGGCTACACCTTC. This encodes CASMTDTNYGYTF.

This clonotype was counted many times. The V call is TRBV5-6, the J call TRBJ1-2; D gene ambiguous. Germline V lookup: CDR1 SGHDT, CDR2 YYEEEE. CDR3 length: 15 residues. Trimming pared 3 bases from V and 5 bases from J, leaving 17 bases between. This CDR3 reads CASSSYSRDGYGYTF. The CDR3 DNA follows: TGTGCCAGCAGCTCCTACAGTCGAGACGGTTATGGCTACACCTTC.

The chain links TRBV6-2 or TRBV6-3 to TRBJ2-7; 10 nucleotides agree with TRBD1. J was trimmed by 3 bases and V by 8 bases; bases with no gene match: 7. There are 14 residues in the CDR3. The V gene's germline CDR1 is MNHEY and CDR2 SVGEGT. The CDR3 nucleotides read TGTGCCAGCGTTGCCGGGACAGGGGACTACGAGCAGTACTTC. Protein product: CASVAGTGDYEQYF.

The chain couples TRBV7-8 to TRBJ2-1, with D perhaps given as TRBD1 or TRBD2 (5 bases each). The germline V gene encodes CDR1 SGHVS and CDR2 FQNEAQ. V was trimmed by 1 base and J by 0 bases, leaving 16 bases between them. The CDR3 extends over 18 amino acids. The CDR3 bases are TGTGCCAGCAGCTTAGGGGGCCTAGCAGCCAGCTCCTACAATGAGCAGTTCTTC. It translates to CASSLGGLAASSYNEQFF.

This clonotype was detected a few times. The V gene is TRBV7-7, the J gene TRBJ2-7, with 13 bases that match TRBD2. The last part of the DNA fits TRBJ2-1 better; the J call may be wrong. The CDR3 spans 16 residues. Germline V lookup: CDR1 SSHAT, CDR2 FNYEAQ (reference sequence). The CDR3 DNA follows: TGTGCCAGCAGCACCCGGACTAGCGGGAGCCGGGATGAGCAGTTCTTC. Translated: CASSTRTSGSRDEQFF.